The 4 T cell receptor beta chains below were found in one sample sequenced in a study of cytomegalovirus exposure and HLA in healthy donors. Vbeta (60) and Jbeta (13) primers were used in the PCR. Assay: immunoSEQ multiplex PCR; the TCRdb copy retains only in-frame clones and omits some. The sample comprises some 120,000 clones, 8% to 10% of which are singletons, and 2.5% to 3.5% rests with the top ten. Sequencing input: PBMCs. Receptor source: a man aged 30 to 45 in good health and CMV-seronegative.

This clone was found a few times. V is TRBV4-1 and J is TRBJ1-1; D possibly corresponds to TRBD1 (5 bases). The germline V gene encodes CDR1 MGHRA and CDR2 YSYEKL. This CDR3 is built from 17 residues. V lost 1 base and J lost 1, with 16 bases in between. In nucleotides, the CDR3 is TGCGCCAGCAGCCAAGCCCTCGTGGGGGGTCGGAACACTGAAGCTTTCTTT. Translation: CASSQALVGGRNTEAFF.

V usage is TRBV2 and J usage is TRBJ2-7; D perhaps matches TRBD2 (5 bases). This CDR3 contains 15 residues. Germline CDR1 and CDR2: SNHLY and FYNNEI. The germline V and J ends were trimmed by 1 base and 5 bases, with 15 bases remaining between them. The CDR3 DNA reads TGTGCCAGCAGTGAAGGAGGGATTGCCGTTGACGAGCAGTACTTC. Translation gives CASSEGGIAVDEQYF.

This clone was seen only a few times. The rearrangement joins TRBV7-6 to TRBJ2-5; TRBD2 agrees at 11 bases. From germline, CDR1 is SGHVS and CDR2 FNYEAQ. The CDR3 runs 15 residues. V gave up 4 bases and J gave up 4 bases; unmatched junction bases: 5. The CDR3 bases are TGTGCCAGCAGCTCTATTAGCGGGGGGGGAGAGACCCAGTACTTC. The encoded protein is CASSSISGGGETQYF.

This clone has only a few counts. The chain links TRBV13 to TRBJ2-7; 8 bases agree with TRBD2. Trimming at V came to 4 bases and at J to 4 bases, leaving 12 bases not matched to a gene. Germline CDR1 and CDR2: PRHDT and FYEKMQ (reference sequence). The CDR3 runs to 16 residues. The CDR3 sequence is CASSSDPGGPDYEQYF. CDR3 bases: TGTGCCAGCAGCTCCGACCCGGGAGGGCCGGATTACGAGCAGTACTTC.